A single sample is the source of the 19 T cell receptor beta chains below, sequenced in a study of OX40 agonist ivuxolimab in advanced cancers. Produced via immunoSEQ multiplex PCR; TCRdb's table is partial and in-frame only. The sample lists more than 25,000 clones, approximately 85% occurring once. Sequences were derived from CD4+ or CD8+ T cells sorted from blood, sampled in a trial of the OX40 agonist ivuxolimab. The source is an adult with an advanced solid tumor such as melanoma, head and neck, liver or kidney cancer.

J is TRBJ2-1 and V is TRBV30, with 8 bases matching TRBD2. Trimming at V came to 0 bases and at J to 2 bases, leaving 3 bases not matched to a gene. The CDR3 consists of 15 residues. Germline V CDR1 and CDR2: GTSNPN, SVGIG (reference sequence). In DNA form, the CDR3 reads TGTGCCTGGAGTGTCACCGGGGGGGCCTACAATGAGCAGTTCTTC. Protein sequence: CAWSVTGGAYNEQFF.

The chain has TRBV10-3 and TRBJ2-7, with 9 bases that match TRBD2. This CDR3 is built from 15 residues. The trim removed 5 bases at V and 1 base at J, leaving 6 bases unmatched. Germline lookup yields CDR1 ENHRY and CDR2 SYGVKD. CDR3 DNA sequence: TGTGCCATCAGTCCTAGGGCGGGAGGGTCCTACGAGCAGTACTTC. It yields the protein CAISPRAGGSYEQYF.

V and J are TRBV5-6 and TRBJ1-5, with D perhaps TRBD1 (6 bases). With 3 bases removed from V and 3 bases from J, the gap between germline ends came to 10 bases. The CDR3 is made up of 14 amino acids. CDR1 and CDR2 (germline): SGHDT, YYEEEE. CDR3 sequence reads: CASSYGQYNQPQHF. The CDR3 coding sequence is TGTGCCAGCAGCTACGGACAGTACAATCAGCCCCAGCATTTT.

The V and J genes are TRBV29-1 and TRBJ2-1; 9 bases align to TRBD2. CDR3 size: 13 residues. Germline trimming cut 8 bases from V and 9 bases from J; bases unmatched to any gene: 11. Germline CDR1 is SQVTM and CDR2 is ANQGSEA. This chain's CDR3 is CSLGGGRAFEQFF. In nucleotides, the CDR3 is TGCAGCCTAGGTGGCGGGAGGGCCTTTGAGCAGTTCTTC.

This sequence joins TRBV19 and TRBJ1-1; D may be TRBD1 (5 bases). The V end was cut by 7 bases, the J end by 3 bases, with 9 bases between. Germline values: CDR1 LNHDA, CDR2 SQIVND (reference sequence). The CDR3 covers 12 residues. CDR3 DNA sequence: TGTGCCAGTAAATTGGGGGACACTGAAGCTTTCTTT. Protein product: CASKLGDTEAFF.

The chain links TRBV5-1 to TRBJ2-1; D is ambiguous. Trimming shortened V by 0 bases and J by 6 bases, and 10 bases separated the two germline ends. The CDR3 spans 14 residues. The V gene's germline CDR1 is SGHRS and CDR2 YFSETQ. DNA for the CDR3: TGCGCCAGCAGCTTGGATATGGTCAGCAATGAGCAGTTCTTC. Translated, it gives CASSLDMVSNEQFF.

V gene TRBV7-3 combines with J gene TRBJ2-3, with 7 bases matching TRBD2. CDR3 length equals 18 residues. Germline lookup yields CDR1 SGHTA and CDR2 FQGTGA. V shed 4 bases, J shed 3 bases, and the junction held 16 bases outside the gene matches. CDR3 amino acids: CASSSHPAGVEETDTQYF. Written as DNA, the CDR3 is TGTGCCAGCAGCTCCCACCCCGCGGGAGTAGAGGAGACAGATACGCAGTATTTT.

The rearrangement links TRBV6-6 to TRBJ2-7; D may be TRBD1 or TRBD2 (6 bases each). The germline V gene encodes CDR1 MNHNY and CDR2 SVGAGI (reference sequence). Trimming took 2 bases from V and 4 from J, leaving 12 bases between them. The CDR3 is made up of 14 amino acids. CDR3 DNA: TGTGCCAGCAGTTACAAGGGGGGACCTTACGAGCAGTACTTC. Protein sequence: CASSYKGGPYEQYF.

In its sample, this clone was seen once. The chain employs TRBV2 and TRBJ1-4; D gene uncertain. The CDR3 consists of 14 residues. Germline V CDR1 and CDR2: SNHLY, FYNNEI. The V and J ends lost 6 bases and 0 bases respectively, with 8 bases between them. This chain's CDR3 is CASRRVATNEKLFF. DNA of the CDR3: TGTGCCAGCAGGAGGGTTGCAACTAATGAAAAACTGTTTTTT.

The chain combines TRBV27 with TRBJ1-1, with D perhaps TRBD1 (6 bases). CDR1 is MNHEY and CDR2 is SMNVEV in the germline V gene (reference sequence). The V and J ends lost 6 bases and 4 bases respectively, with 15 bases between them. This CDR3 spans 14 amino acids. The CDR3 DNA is TGTGCCAGCAGACCGCTCACAGGGAGCACTGAAGCTTTCTTT. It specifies CASRPLTGSTEAFF.

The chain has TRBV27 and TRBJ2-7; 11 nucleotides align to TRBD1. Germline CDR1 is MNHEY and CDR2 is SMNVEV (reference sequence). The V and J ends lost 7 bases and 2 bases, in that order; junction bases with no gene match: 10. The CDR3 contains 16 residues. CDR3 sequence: CASTGRGQGGTYEQYF. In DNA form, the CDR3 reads TGTGCCAGCACGGGGCGGGGACAGGGGGGAACCTACGAGCAGTACTTC.

CDR3 protein: CASSFLYRGQETEAFF. CDR3 bases: TGTGCCAGCAGTTTCCTTTACAGGGGCCAGGAGACTGAAGCTTTCTTT. The V gene is TRBV27, the J gene TRBJ1-1; 7 bases line up with TRBD1. The CDR3 consists of 16 residues. Germline CDR1 MNHEY, CDR2 SMNVEV (reference sequence). Trimming took 3 bases from V and 5 from J; bases not matched to a gene: 12.

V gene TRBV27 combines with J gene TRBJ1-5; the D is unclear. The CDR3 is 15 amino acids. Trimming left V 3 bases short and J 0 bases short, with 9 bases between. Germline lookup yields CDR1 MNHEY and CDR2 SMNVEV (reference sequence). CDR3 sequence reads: CASSLLAYSNQPQHF. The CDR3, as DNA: TGTGCCAGCAGTTTGTTGGCGTATAGCAATCAGCCCCAGCATTTT.

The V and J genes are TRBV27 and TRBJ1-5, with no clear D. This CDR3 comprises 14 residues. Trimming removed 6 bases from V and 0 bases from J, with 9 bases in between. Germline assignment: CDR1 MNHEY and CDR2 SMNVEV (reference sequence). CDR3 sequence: CASSRGNSNQPQHF. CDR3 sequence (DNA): TGTGCCAGCAGCCGGGGTAATAGCAATCAGCCCCAGCATTTT.

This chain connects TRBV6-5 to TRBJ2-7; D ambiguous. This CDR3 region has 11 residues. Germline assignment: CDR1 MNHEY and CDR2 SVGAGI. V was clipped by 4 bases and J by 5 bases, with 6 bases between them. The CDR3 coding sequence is TGTGCCAGCAGTTTTCGCCACGAGCAGTACTTC. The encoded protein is CASSFRHEQYF.

DNA of the CDR3: TGTGCCAGCACCTGGGGAGACTCCTACGAGCAGTACTTC. Protein product: CASTWGDSYEQYF. The chain carries TRBV7-9 and TRBJ2-7; weak D call: TRBD2 (5 bases). The CDR3 length is 13 residues. Trimming left V 7 bases short and J 0 bases short, with 10 bases between. Germline loops: CDR1 SEHNR, CDR2 FQNEAQ (reference sequence).

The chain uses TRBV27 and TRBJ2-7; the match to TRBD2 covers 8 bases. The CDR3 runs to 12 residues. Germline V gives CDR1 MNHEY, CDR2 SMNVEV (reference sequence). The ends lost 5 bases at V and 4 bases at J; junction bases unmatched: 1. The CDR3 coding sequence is TGTGCCAGCAGTCGGGGGGGGTACGAGCAGTACTTC. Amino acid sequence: CASSRGGYEQYF.

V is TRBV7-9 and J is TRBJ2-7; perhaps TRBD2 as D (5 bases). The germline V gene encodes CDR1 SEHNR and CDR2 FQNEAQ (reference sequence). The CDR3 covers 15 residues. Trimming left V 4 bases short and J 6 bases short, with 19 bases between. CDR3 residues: CASSYAGIEYGEQYF. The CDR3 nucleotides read TGTGCCAGCAGCTATGCCGGGATTGAGTATGGCGAGCAGTACTTC. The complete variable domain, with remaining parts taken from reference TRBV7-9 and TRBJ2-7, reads DTGVSQNPRHKITKRGQNVTFRCDPISEHNRLYWYRQTLGQGPEFLTYFQNEAQLEKSRLLSDRFSAERPKGSFSTLEIQRTEQGDSAMYLCASSYAGIEYGEQYFGPGTRLTVT.

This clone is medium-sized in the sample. The CDR3 region has the DNA TGCAGCGTTCAGCCTGGAAACACCATATATTTT. Amino acids: CSVQPGNTIYF. The chain recombines TRBV29-1 with TRBJ1-3; D call uncertain. V lost 5 bases and J 2 bases, leaving 4 bases between the germline ends. CDR3 size: 11 residues. Germline lookup yields CDR1 SQVTM and CDR2 ANQGSEA.